Presented here are 19 T cell receptor beta chains from one specimen sequenced in a study of a mutant IDH1 vaccine in newly diagnosed glioma. Regarding time point: baseline, week 1 (first vaccination visit). Treatment noted: pre-vaccination baseline after standard-of-care therapy. Libraries were prepared by immunoSEQ multiplex PCR; TCRdb keeps only in-frame clonotypes and omits some of them. The table records roughly 86,000 clones, around 77% of them present only once. The sequencing here drew on PBMCs, taken from a glioma patient treated with radiotherapy, temozolomide or both. The source of these receptors is a man aged 40-55 years with glioma.

The rearrangement uses TRBV10-3 and TRBJ2-1; TRBD1 is a possible D gene (7 bases). Germline V gene lookup returns CDR1 ENHRY and CDR2 SYGVKD. The V gene lost 2 bases and the J gene lost 4 bases, with 15 bases spanning the gap. The CDR3 loop spans 16 amino acids. DNA for the CDR3: TGTGCCATCAGTGAGGGCCAGGGGGGCCAGTACAATGAGCAGTTCTTC. Encoded protein: CAISEGQGGQYNEQFF.

The count of this clone is one. The V and J genes are TRBV7-2 and TRBJ2-3; 8 nucleotides line up with TRBD1. Germline CDR1 reads SGHTA; CDR2 reads FQGNSA. Trimming removed 1 base from V and 2 bases from J; junction bases left unmatched: 5. The CDR3 is made up of 16 amino acids. The CDR3 spells CASSLGGQGSTDTQYF. The CDR3 nucleotides are TGTGCCAGCAGCTTAGGCGGACAGGGATCCACAGATACGCAGTATTTT. Supplemented by reference TRBV7-2 and TRBJ2-3, the full variable domain reads GAGVSQSPSNKVTEKGKDVELRCDPISGHTALYWYRQSLGQGLEFLIYFQGNSAPDKSGLPSDRFSAERTGGSVSTLTIQRTQQEDSAVYLCASSLGGQGSTDTQYFGPGTRLTVL.

The CDR3 loop is CASSSNRAGANVLTF. For the CDR3, the DNA is TGTGCCAGTAGTTCCAACAGGGCTGGGGCCAACGTCCTGACTTTC. V and J are TRBV19 and TRBJ2-6; TRBD1 might be the D (6 bases). The germline gives CDR1 LNHDA, CDR2 SQIVND (reference sequence). V dropped 5 bases and J dropped 2 bases, with 10 bases sitting between them. The CDR3 consists of 15 residues. The full variable domain, its missing parts supplied by reference TRBV19 and TRBJ2-6, is DGGITQSPKYLFRKEGQNVTLSCEQNLNHDAMYWYRQDPGQGLRLIYYSQIVNDFQKGDIAEGYSVSREKKESFPLTVTSAQKNPTAFYLCASSSNRAGANVLTFGAGSRLTVL.

CDR3: CASSGGQVGNQPQHF. CDR3 coding DNA: TGTGCCAGCTCCGGGGGTCAGGTGGGCAATCAGCCCCAGCATTTT. The V call is TRBV19, the J call TRBJ1-5; D is possibly TRBD1 (5 bases). V lost 9 bases, J lost 2 bases, and 17 bases lay in between. There are 15 residues in the CDR3. Germline CDR1 is LNHDA and CDR2 is SQIVND (reference sequence).

CDR3 sequence: CASSLVGVGTDTDTQYF. The CDR3 bases are TGTGCCAGCAGCTTAGTAGGTGTTGGGACGGACACAGATACGCAGTATTTT. The gene calls are TRBV7-8 and TRBJ2-3, with D perhaps TRBD1 or TRBD2 (5 bases each). V was pared by 1 base and J by 2 bases, with 16 bases between. The CDR3 is 17 residues long. Germline CDR1 and CDR2: SGHVS and FQNEAQ.

The chain uses TRBV6-1 and TRBJ2-4, with 7 nucleotides matching TRBD1. Germline V lookup: CDR1 MNHNS, CDR2 SASEGT. The CDR3 spans 17 residues. Trimming cost V 4 bases and J 0 bases; bases outside gene matches: 9. CDR3 sequence: CASSALQGQIAKNIQYF. The CDR3 nucleotides read TGTGCCAGCAGTGCTTTACAGGGACAGATAGCCAAAAACATTCAGTACTTC.

The CDR3 DNA follows: TGTGCTAGTGGTTTGGTACCCAAGGACAGGGGCTACGAGCAGTACTTC. Translation: CASGLVPKDRGYEQYF. The chain uses TRBV12-5 and TRBJ2-7, with 9 bases matching TRBD1. The CDR3 has 16 amino acids. CDR1 LGHNT and CDR2 FRNRAP come from the germline V gene. The trim removed 0 bases at V and 3 bases at J, leaving 6 bases unmatched.

A note on this clone: Its ends do not fully match the called genes, so a read error is possible. This chain uses TRBV7-7 with TRBJ2-5; D may match TRBD1 or TRBD2 (6 bases each). CDR3 size: 14 residues. Germline V gene sequence: CDR1 SSHAT, CDR2 FNYEAQ (reference sequence). This chain's CDR3 is CASSSLGGGETQYF. CDR3 in DNA: TGTGCTAGCAGCTCCTTGGGGGGCGGGGAGACCCAGTACTTC.

This chain links TRBV18 with TRBJ1-1; weak D call: TRBD1 (6 bases). The CDR3 consists of 15 residues. V lost 4 bases and J 4 bases, leaving 16 bases between the germline ends. In germline, CDR1 is KGHSH, CDR2 LQKENI. The CDR3 DNA reads TGTGCCAGCTCACGCCAACAGGGAGCGAGCACTGAAGCTTTCTTT. Translation: CASSRQQGASTEAFF.

This chain links TRBV29-1 with TRBJ2-2; D uncertain. CDR3 length: 11 amino acids. CDR1 is SQVTM and CDR2 is ANQGSEA in the germline V gene. V gave up 2 bases and J gave up 3 bases, with 1 base separating them. CDR3 bases: TGCAGCGTTGAACACACCGGGGAGCTGTTTTTT. Encoded protein: CSVEHTGELFF.

V gene TRBV28 combines with J gene TRBJ1-2, with unresolved D. V lost 6 bases to trimming and J lost 0 bases, with 14 bases between them. This CDR3 comprises 15 residues. In germline, CDR1 is MDHEN, CDR2 SYDVKM. CDR3 sequence reads: CASSLVQKPNYGYTF. The CDR3 DNA follows: TGTGCCAGCAGCCTAGTTCAGAAACCTAACTATGGCTACACCTTC.

The chain links TRBV19 to TRBJ2-7, with D possibly TRBD1 on 8 matching bases. Germline V gene lookup returns CDR1 LNHDA and CDR2 SQIVND (reference sequence). This CDR3 has 15 amino acids. V was pared by 4 bases and J by 2 bases, with 15 bases between. The CDR3 DNA reads as TGTGCCAGTAGTACACAGGGGGGGGCGGCCTACGAGCAGTACTTC. Protein sequence: CASSTQGGAAYEQYF.

This clone came up a few times. The genes are TRBV10-1 and TRBJ1-2, with D perhaps matching TRBD1 (6 bases). Between the trimmed V and J ends, which lost 7 bases and 6 bases, there was a span of 18 bases. The CDR3 is made up of 14 amino acids. Germline-derived CDR1 and CDR2 are WNHNN and SYGVQD (reference sequence). In nucleotides, the CDR3 is TGCGCCAGCACCTTCAGGACAGCGGTTCATGGCTACACCTTC. It translates to CASTFRTAVHGYTF.

The gene calls are TRBV19 and TRBJ2-7; D gene unclear. V dropped 0 bases and J dropped 3 bases, with 6 bases sitting between them. There are 13 residues in the CDR3. In germline, CDR1 is LNHDA, CDR2 SQIVND (reference sequence). This CDR3 is CASSIDRYYEQYF. The CDR3 DNA reads TGTGCCAGTAGTATAGATAGGTACTACGAGCAGTACTTC.

CDR3 sequence reads: CATSREGSGANVLTF. The CDR3 bases are TGTGCCACCAGCAGAGAGGGCTCTGGGGCCAACGTCCTGACTTTC. The chain combines TRBV15 with TRBJ2-6; D is undetermined. The CDR3 runs 15 residues. The germline CDR1 and CDR2 sequences are LNHNV and YYDKDF (reference sequence). Trimming left V 0 bases short and J 0 bases short, with 3 bases between.

This clone was detected only a few times. The V call is TRBV5-1, the J call TRBJ1-1; no reliable D call. CDR3 length: 14 amino acids. Germline-derived CDR1 and CDR2 are SGHRS and YFSETQ. V was clipped by 0 bases and J by 1 base, with 7 bases between them. In DNA form, the CDR3 reads TGCGCCAGCAGCTTGGTGACGGGGAACACTGAAGCTTTCTTT. As protein: CASSLVTGNTEAFF.

CDR3: CASRPGQGLFAGELFF. CDR3 DNA: TGCGCCAGCAGACCGGGACAGGGGTTGTTCGCCGGGGAGCTGTTTTTT. The V call is TRBV5-1, the J call TRBJ2-2, with 10 bases that match TRBD1. Trimming removed 5 bases from V and 6 bases from J; junction bases left unmatched: 10. CDR3 length: 16 amino acids. Germline CDR1 and CDR2: SGHRS and YFSETQ.

CDR3 sequence (DNA): TGTGCCAGCAGCTTCTGGGCGGGGGGGTTTAATGAGCAGTTCTTC. This translates into CASSFWAGGFNEQFF. V gene TRBV7-2 combines with J gene TRBJ2-1, with 9 positions matching TRBD2. Losses at the gene ends were 3 bases for V and 7 bases for J; bases not matched to a gene: 7. Germline lookup yields CDR1 SGHTA and CDR2 FQGNSA. The CDR3 totals 15 residues.

The chain is built from TRBV5-1 and TRBJ2-7; D is perhaps TRBD1 (6 bases). The germline gives CDR1 SGHRS, CDR2 YFSETQ. V lost 4 bases and J lost 0, with 17 bases in between. The CDR3 is made up of 16 amino acids. Written as DNA, the CDR3 is TGCGCCAGCAGCGGCGTTGGGGGCCGGATCTCCTACGAGCAGTACTTC. Protein: CASSGVGGRISYEQYF.